The 11 T cell receptor beta chains below all came from one sample that was sequenced in a study of beta chain features in type 1 diabetes (dated by TCRdb to between 2017 and 2018). The library was built by means of the immunoSEQ multiplex PCR assay. The High Capacity cDNA Reverse Transcription Kit was used to reverse transcribe all of the isolated RNA, meaning that expressed TCRB transcripts were what got sequenced. TCRdb holds this immuneACCESS table with in-frame rearrangements only. Some clones are missing; in checked studies, unresolved V genes explain under half, and the rest has no known cause. This sample is represented by 95,000 to 150,000 clones; less than 20% of them were singletons. The ten largest clones represent 2.3% of the sample. Here is what the overall study found, with its caveats: Type 1 diabetes patients showed a moderate but significant shortening of TCRB CDR3 length in all four CD4+ subsets.

These receptors have no known antigen. Sequencing was carried out using central memory CD4+ T cells from blood. The receptors here all came from a man in his thirties or forties with type 1 diabetes.

This clone was detected many times. This CDR3 is also generated by other DNA sequences in the sample. The gene calls are TRBV7-2 and TRBJ2-1, with 9 bases matching TRBD2. With V trimmed by 1 base and J by 4 bases, 2 bases remained unmatched. Germline loops: CDR1 SGHTA, CDR2 FQGNSA. The CDR3 sequence is 15 residues long. CDR3: CASSLDLAGYNEQFF. The DNA for the CDR3 is TGTGCCAGCAGCTTAGATCTAGCGGGGTACAATGAGCAGTTCTTC.

The chain links TRBV7-2 to TRBJ2-7; 10 positions agree with TRBD1. There are 14 residues in the CDR3. V shed 5 bases, J shed 5 bases, and the junction held 6 bases outside the gene matches. Germline V gives CDR1 SGHTA, CDR2 FQGNSA. CDR3 bases: TGTGCCAGCAGCATTGGGACAGGGGCCAACGAGCAGTACTTC. The encoded protein is CASSIGTGANEQYF.

This rearrangement joins TRBV7-7 to TRBJ2-1; D possibly corresponds to TRBD2 (5 bases). Trimming removed 4 bases at V and 9 bases at J, with 22 bases between. The germline V gene has CDR1 SSHAT and CDR2 FNYEAQ (reference sequence). The CDR3 has 16 residues. CDR3 nucleotide sequence: TGTGCCAGCAGCTCCCAGATAGATCCCGGGAATGGTGAGCAGTTCTTC. It is translated as CASSSQIDPGNGEQFF.

This chain links TRBV18 with TRBJ2-7; no clear D gene. Germline V gene sequence: CDR1 KGHSH, CDR2 LQKENI. Between the trimmed V and J ends, which lost 2 bases and 2 bases, there was a span of 10 bases. The CDR3 consists of 14 residues. CDR3 nucleotides: TGTGCCAGCTCACCAGGCACCGACACCTACGAGCAGTACTTC. Translated, it gives CASSPGTDTYEQYF.

The V call is TRBV30, the J call TRBJ1-6, with 7 nucleotides matching TRBD1. Per the germline V gene, CDR1 is GTSNPN and CDR2 is SVGIG (reference sequence). The CDR3 is made up of 14 amino acids. V dropped 0 bases and J dropped 7; count of bases not matched to a gene: 3. The CDR3 here is CAWSVTGRNSPLHF. Written as DNA, the CDR3 is TGTGCCTGGAGTGTGACAGGGCGGAATTCACCCCTCCACTTT.

This clone was counted between two and nine times. This sequence joins TRBV28 and TRBJ1-6; D gene unclear. With 6 bases removed from V and 7 bases from J, the gap between germline ends came to 19 bases. CDR3 length: 16 residues. CDR1 is MDHEN, CDR2 SYDVKM, per germline. For the CDR3, the DNA is TGTGCCAGCAGAATGTTGTGGACGGGCTCCAATTCACCCCTCCACTTT. Translating gives CASRMLWTGSNSPLHF.

The table lists this clone with a few counts. The rearrangement uses TRBV5-1 and TRBJ2-3; unclear D gene. Trimming cost V 0 bases and J 3 bases, with 8 bases left between them. The CDR3 sequence is 14 residues long. CDR1 and CDR2 (germline): SGHRS, YFSETQ. This chain's CDR3 is CASSLALGTDTQYF. In DNA, the CDR3 is TGCGCCAGCAGCTTGGCCCTGGGAACAGATACGCAGTATTTT. Full variable domain (remainder filled in from reference TRBV5-1 and TRBJ2-3): KAGVTQTPRYLIKTRGQQVTLSCSPISGHRSVSWYQQTPGQGLQFLFEYFSETQRNKGNFPGRFSGRQFSNSRSEMNVSTLELGDSALYLCASSLALGTDTQYFGPGTRLTVL.

This clone was recorded many times. V gene TRBV6-6 combines with J gene TRBJ2-3; D perhaps matches TRBD2 (5 bases). V lost 0 bases, J lost 4 bases, and 11 bases lay in between. The CDR3 has 15 residues. Germline-derived CDR1 and CDR2 are MNHNY and SVGAGI (reference sequence). The CDR3 DNA follows: TGTGCCAGCAGTTACTCGATTATGGGAGCAGATACGCAGTATTTT. Translation: CASSYSIMGADTQYF.

The chain links TRBV7-2 to TRBJ2-7; the match to TRBD2 covers 9 bases. CDR3 length equals 15 residues. Germline V gives CDR1 SGHTA, CDR2 FQGNSA. The junction had 7 bases not matched to a gene; V was cut back by 1 base and J by 6 bases. The CDR3 loop is CASSLEGTSLPEQYF. The CDR3 DNA reads as TGTGCCAGCAGCTTAGAAGGGACTAGCCTCCCCGAGCAGTACTTC. Variable domain in full (rest from reference TRBV7-2 and TRBJ2-7): GAGVSQSPSNKVTEKGKDVELRCDPISGHTALYWYRQSLGQGLEFLIYFQGNSAPDKSGLPSDRFSAERTGGSVSTLTIQRTQQEDSAVYLCASSLEGTSLPEQYFGPGTRLTVT.

Sample share makes this clone medium-sized. This chain uses TRBV6-6 with TRBJ2-2, with D hard to call. Deletions cut 5 bases from V and 0 bases from J, with 7 bases between. CDR1 MNHNY and CDR2 SVGAGI come from the germline V gene (reference sequence). This CDR3 contains 14 residues. The DNA of the CDR3 is TGTGCCAGCAGTCCCCCCACGAACACCGGGGAGCTGTTTTTT. This gives the protein CASSPPTNTGELFF.

The DNA for the CDR3 is TGTGCCAGCCGCAACCCGGGGAGCGGTGAAAAACTGTTTTTT. It encodes CASRNPGSGEKLFF. The V call is TRBV28, the J call TRBJ1-4; D gene ambiguous. Germline loops: CDR1 MDHEN, CDR2 SYDVKM. The CDR3 totals 14 residues. V lost 8 bases and J 7 bases, leaving 17 bases between the germline ends.